This T cell receptor beta chain was retrieved from a study of cytomegalovirus exposure and HLA in healthy donors. Germline trimming cut 4 bases from V and 3 bases from J; bases unmatched to any gene: 10. The CDR3 loop spans 16 amino acids. The germline CDR1 and CDR2 sequences are MNHEY and SVGAGI. PCR used 60 Vbeta primers and 13 Jbeta primers. Libraries were prepared by immunoSEQ multiplex PCR; TCRdb keeps only in-frame clonotypes and omits some of them. This sample's table has 45,000 to 60,000 clones. The sequencing input was PBMCs. This chain uses TRBV6-5 with TRBJ2-7; 9 nucleotides line up with TRBD1. The TCR comes from a male donor in good health and CMV-seronegative. The CDR3 region is CASSCPPGTGLYEQYF. CDR3 nucleotide sequence: TGTGCCAGCAGTTGCCCCCCCGGGACAGGGCTCTACGAGCAGTACTTC.